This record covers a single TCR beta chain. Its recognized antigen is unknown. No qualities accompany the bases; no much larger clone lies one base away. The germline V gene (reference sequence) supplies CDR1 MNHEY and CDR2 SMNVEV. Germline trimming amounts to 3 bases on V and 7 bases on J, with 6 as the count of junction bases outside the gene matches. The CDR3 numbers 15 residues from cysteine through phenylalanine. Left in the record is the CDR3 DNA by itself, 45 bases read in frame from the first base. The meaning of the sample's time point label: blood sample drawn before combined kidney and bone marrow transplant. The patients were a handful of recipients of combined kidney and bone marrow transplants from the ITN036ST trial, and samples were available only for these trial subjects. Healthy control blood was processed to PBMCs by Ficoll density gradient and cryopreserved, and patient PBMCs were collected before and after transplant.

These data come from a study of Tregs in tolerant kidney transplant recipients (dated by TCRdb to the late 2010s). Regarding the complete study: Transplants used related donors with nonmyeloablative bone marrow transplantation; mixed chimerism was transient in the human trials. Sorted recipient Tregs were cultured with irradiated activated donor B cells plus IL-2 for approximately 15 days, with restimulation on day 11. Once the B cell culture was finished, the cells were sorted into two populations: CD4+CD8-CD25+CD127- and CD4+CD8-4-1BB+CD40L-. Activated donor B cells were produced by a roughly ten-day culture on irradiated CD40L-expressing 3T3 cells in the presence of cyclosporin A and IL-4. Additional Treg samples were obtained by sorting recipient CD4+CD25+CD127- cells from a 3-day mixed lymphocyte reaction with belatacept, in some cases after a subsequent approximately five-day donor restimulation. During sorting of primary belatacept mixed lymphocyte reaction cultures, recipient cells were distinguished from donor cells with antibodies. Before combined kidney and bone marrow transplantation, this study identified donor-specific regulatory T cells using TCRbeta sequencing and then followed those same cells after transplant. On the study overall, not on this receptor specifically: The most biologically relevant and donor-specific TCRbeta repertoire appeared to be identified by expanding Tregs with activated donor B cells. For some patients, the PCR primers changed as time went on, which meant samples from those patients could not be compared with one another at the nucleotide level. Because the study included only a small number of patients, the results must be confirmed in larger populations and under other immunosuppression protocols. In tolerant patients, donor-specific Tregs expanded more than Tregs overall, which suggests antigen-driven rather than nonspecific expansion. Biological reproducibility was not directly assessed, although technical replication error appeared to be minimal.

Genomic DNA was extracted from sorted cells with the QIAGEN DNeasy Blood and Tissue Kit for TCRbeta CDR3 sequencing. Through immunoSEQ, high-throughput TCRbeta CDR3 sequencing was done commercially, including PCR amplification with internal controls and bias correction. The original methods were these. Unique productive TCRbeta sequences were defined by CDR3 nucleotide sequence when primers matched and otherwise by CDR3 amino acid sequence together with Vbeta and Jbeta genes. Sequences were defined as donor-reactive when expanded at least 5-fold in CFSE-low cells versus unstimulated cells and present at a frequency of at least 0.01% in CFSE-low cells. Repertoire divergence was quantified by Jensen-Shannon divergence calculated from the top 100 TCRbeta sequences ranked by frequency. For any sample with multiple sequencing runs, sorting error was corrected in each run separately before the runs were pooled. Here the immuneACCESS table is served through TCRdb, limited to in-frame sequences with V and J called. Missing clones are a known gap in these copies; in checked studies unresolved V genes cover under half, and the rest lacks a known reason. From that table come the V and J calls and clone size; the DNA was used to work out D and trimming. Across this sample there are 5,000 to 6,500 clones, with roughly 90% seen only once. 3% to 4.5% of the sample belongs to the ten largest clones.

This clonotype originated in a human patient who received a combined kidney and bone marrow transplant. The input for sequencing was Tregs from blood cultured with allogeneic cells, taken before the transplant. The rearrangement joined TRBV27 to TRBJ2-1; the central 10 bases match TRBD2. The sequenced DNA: TGTGCCAGCAGTTTCGGGACTAGCGTACCGAATGAGCAGTTCTTC. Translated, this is CASSFGTSVPNEQFF.